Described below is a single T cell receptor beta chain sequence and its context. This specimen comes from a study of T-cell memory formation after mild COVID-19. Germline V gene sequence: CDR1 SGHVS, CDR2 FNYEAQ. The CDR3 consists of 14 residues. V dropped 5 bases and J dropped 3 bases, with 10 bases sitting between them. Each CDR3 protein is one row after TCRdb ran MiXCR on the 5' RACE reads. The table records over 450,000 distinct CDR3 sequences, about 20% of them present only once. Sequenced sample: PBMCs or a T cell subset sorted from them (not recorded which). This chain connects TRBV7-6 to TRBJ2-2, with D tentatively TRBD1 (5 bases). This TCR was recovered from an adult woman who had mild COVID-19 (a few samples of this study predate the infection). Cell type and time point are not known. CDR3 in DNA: TGTGCCAGCAGCCAGGAAGGGGACACCGGGGAGCTGTTTTTT. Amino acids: CASSQEGDTGELFF. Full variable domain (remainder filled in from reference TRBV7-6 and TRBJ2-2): GAGVSQSPRYKVTKRGQDVALRCDPISGHVSLYWYRQALGQGPEFLTYFNYEAQQDKSGLPNDRFSAERPEGSISTLTIQRTEQRDSAMYRCASSQEGDTGELFFGEGSRLTVL.